This T cell receptor (beta chain) was obtained from a study of blood T cell repertoires in COVID-19 (dated by TCRdb to about 2020). Study-level background: Samples covering the acute and convalescent phases of COVID-19 were provided by collaborators in the United States, Italy and Spain. Sample metadata almost always included a de-identified subject ID, COVID-19 status, age in years and sex. The prospective study material was composed of cDNA or gDNA derived from T cells, B-cell-depleted T cells, or PBMCs. Samples were obtained from the ongoing ImmuneRACE study (first 160 participants) and from over a thousand subjects provided by 6 global collaborators. The repertoires were released in a freely available public database intended as a resource for research on the immune response to SARS-CoV-2. Where HLA class I and class II types were available, the types were taken from metadata supplied by the sample provider, not from assay-based typing. The dataset comprised deeply sampled blood TCRbeta repertoires from subjects exposed to, actively infected with, or recovered from COVID-19.

Each collaborating institution followed its own protocols to collect whole blood in K2EDTA tubes. For TCRbeta analysis, collaborators shipped samples in one of three forms: frozen whole blood, isolated PBMCs, or DNA extracted from either of those sample types. The study at large found these results: The quantity of clinical and demographic metadata differed by source and by participant and was supplied without curation.

Remarks on this clone: The specificity of this receptor is unknown. Per-nucleotide qualities are absent, and no much larger clonotype sits a single base away.

Spanning cysteine to phenylalanine, the CDR3 consists of 12 amino acids. Solely the CDR3 DNA is kept, with 36 bases framed from the first base. According to the germline V gene, CDR1 reads MDHEN and CDR2 reads SYDVKM. For this chain, trimming is 6 bases at the V end and 12 bases at the J end, and the number of junction bases without a gene match is 7. The immunoSEQ Assay, a bias-controlled multiplex PCR, was used to amplify TCRbeta CDR3 regions from genomic DNA. Under the source paper's analysis protocol: The number of nucleated cells in each sample was estimated from the amplification of reference gene primers within the assay. Sequence reads were collapsed and filtered to measure the absolute abundance of every unique TCRbeta CDR3 rearrangement. For each sample, productive Simpson clonality was calculated by taking the square root of Simpson's diversity index across productive rearrangements. TCRdb stores this immuneACCESS table with in-frame sequences only. Part of the clones is absent; in the studies checked, under half of the shortfall reflects unresolved V genes, and no reason is known for the rest. V and J calls and clone size are copied from that table; D and trimming were computed from the DNA. The sample records more than 70,000 clones, 80% to 90% of which are singletons. The ten largest clones add up to around 8.6% of the sample.

The rearranged chain carries TRBV28 and TRBJ2-1; 8 middle bases align to TRBD2. Sample: peripheral blood. This receptor was taken from a man aged 50 to 59 with acute or convalescent COVID-19. The nucleotides are TGTGCCAGCAGATACGGGGGGGGCTGGCAGTTCTTC. Its protein is CASRYGGGWQFF. With the rest looked up from the reference TRBV28 and TRBJ2-1 genes rather than sequenced, the full variable domain is DVKVTQSSRYLVKRTGEKVFLECVQDMDHENMFWYRQDPGLGLRLIYFSYDVKMKEKGDIPEGYSVSREKKERFSLILESASTNQTSMYLCASRYGGGWQFFGPGTRLTVL.